This TCR beta chain originates from a study of T cell clonotyping in hematopoietic cell transplantation (dated by TCRdb to the early 2020s). General notes on the study: Recipient samples taken before transplant were obtained following cytoreduction. A total of 110 to 150 blood samples were collected in the study from 35 consecutive transplant recipients and their related donors. Patients were recruited between September 2015 and January 2017 and followed until September 2020 or death. Summary of the overall study and its limitations: The sample size was limited, and because cells were not sorted, the contributions of CD4 and CD8 repertoires could not be separated. Broader posttransplant TCR repertoire diversity was predicted by donor and pretransplant recipient Inverse Simpson Index values. A decrease in recipient TCR diversity was observed after transplant, and a progressive increase in pathologically expanded clonotypes was seen from day 30 to day 180. Overlap with donor repertoires was found for only a small fraction of recipient repertoires, with over 95% found to appear de novo at the given depth.

There are 19 amino acids in the CDR3, from cysteine to phenylalanine inclusive. The entry retains the CDR3 DNA only, 57 bases that are in frame from base 1. The time point tag for this specimen amounts to: recipient sample about 28 days before transplant, after cytoreduction. Blood from recipients was drawn roughly 28 days before transplant, then again at days 30, 100 and 180 after transplant. Using Nuclei Lysis Solution, genomic DNA was extracted from unfractionated peripheral blood mononuclear cells that were either fresh or cryopreserved. The immunoSEQ assay, a bias-controlled multiplex PCR with V- and J-specific primers, was used to amplify TCR beta CDR3 regions from genomic DNA. In a second PCR step, a proprietary barcode and Illumina adapter sequences were attached to the CDR3 amplicons. An Illumina MiSeq instrument was used for sequencing of the CDR3 libraries. Per the source publication's procedure: Export and quality control were performed with immunoSEQ Analyzer 3.0, and downstream analyses were performed with R Bioconductor and Immunarch. Only productive rearrangements within the normalized downsampled data set were used in the calculation of repertoire metrics. Clonotypes larger than 5 templates in the normalized cohort were defined as pathologically expanded. Repertoire diversity was measured with the Inverse Simpson Index. To capture all clonotypes, CMV-specificity analyses were performed on the non-normalized data set. Sourced from immuneACCESS, this table was stored by TCRdb with only in-frame sequences that have V and J called. A share of the clones is absent; for the studies checked, an unresolved V gene accounts for under half, and the remainder has no known explanation. Clone size and V and J calls were adopted from that table, with D and trimming inferred from the DNA. The sample profile shows about 36,000 clones; 85% to 95% of them were found once. The ten largest account for around 1.6% of the sample.

Concerning this clone itself: The target of this receptor is not known. No much larger clonotype is one base removed from it; base qualities were not supplied.

The rearranged segments are TRBV1 and TRBJ2-3; whether TRBD1, the table's D call, matches the DNA was not checked. TRBV1 is assigned pseudogene status. The sequence was collected from a man between 35 and 55 years old with chronic myeloid leukemia. Some clones in this sample may be carry-over from other donors' samples. Here the sequenced sample was peripheral blood mononuclear cells, taken before stem cell transplant. The CDR3 sequence is CTSSHQGTGDYSSTDTQYF. In nucleotide form, the sequence is TGCACCAGCAGCCACCAGGGGACAGGGGATTATTCTAGCACAGATACGCAGTATTTT.